This T cell receptor beta chain appears in the sequencing data of a study of blood T cell repertoires in COVID-19. Across the whole study: In each case, the material was cDNA or gDNA derived from T cells, B-cell-depleted T cells, or PBMCs.

Germline V CDR1 and CDR2: SGHRS, YFSETQ. V was shortened by 0 bases and J by 5 bases, with 11 bases between the two germline ends. The CDR3 spans 15 residues. Here immunoSEQ multiplex PCR was the method, and the copy in TCRdb shows in-frame clones only, minus some. This table has under 300,000 clones, around 81% appearing once. The TCR originated in a woman in her sixties or seventies with active or convalescent COVID-19. This chain uses TRBV5-1 with TRBJ2-2; the D is unclear. Sequences were obtained from peripheral blood. The CDR3 loop is CASSLASAGTGELFF. DNA of the CDR3: TGCGCCAGCAGCTTGGCCAGTGCAGGAACCGGGGAGCTGTTTTTT.